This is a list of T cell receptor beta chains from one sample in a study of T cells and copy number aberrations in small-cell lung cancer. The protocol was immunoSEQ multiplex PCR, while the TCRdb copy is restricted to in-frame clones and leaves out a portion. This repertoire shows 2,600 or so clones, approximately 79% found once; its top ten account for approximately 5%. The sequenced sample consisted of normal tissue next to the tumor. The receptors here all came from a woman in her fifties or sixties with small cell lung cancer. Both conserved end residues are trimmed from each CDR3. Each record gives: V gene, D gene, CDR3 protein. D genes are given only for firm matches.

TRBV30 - AWSRPPVTEAF
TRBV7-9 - ASSSADGIGY
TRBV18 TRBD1 ASSKNTGTGGTDTQY
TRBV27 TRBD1 ASSQRQGTYTGELF
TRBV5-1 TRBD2 ASSLEDGGGPNEQF
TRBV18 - ASSPASEPLNTEAF
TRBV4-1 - ASSQPLGPNTGELF
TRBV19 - ASSTLTSRDIQY
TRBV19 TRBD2 ASSISAGLANEQF
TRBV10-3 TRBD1 AISPGQGSSYEQY
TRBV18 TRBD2 ASSPAFGRFTGELF
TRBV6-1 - ASGSIGTEAF
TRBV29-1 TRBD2 SGRTSGSYEQY
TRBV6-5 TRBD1 ASRGQGITGELF
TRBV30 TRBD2 AWSPLAGVSYEQY
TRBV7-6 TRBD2 ASSLEVAGTGELF
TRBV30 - AWSAAVGSPLH
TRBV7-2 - ASSLGLDPNIQY
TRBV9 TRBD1 ASSVGGTGDETEAF
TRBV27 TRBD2 ASSYAGTSGGYEQY
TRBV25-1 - ASSEVLTGANEKLF
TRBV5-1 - ASSLGEQETQY
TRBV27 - ASGEPPNNNQPQY
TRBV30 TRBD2 AWSTPLAEPETQY
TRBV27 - ASRNGRQAYEQY
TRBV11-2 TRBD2 ASSSQGTSTGELF
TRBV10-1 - ASRQGANTGELF
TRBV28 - ASSFPGPGGNEQY
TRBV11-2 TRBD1 ASSTGTGRTYEQY
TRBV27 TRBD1 ASSPTGDYGYT
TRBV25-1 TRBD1 ASKTGGSPLH
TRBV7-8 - ASSLQETQY
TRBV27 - ASSFSGAQGQPQH
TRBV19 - ASSPAGLNTEAF
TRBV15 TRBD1 ATSPMAGQGIGGYT
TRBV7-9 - ASSNPGHAYEQY
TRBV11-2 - ASSLVAGSGEQY
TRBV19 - ASSILYGTNYGYT
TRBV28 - ASRYVRDHGYT
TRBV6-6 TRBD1 ASSTGTGGNQPQH
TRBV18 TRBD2 ASSPLAGANTGELF
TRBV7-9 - ASSLRQGNTEAF
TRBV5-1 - ASSRRNTEAF
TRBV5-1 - AITAWVSSSYNEQF
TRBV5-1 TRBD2 ASSLGSGGLGTDTQY
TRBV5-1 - ASSPSGDFYGYT